One and the same sample provided the 22 T cell receptor beta chains below, sequenced in a study of T cell repertoires in cytomegalovirus infection (dated by TCRdb to between 2018 and 2020). Sequenced on an Illumina HiSeq 1500. TCRdb reprocessing: public reads trimmed at Q25 with fastp, clones called with MiXCR, in-frame beta chains kept. Here each entry gathers all rows of one CDR3 protein and keeps the most common genes and DNA. The sample table records 200,000 or so distinct CDR3 sequences; roughly 20% of these occur just once. 2.9% of the sample is taken by the ten largest. Sequencing was performed on PBMCs. The receptors shown here come from a human donor in good health (CMV status not recorded). Some clones in this sample may be carry-over from other donors' samples.

Many counts were recorded for this clonotype. The chain couples TRBV7-3 to TRBJ2-7; no clear D. CDR3 length equals 14 residues. V lost 8 bases, J lost 5 bases, and 19 bases lay in between. The germline V gene encodes CDR1 SGHTA and CDR2 FQGTGA. CDR3 in amino acids: CASVRRSPSDEQYF. In DNA form, the CDR3 reads TGTGCCAGCGTCAGACGATCCCCGAGCGACGAGCAGTACTTC.

This sequence joins TRBV20-1 and TRBJ1-2, with D perhaps TRBD1 (5 bases). The V end was cut by 3 bases, the J end by 2 bases, with 10 bases between. The CDR3 consists of 13 residues. The germline gives CDR1 DFQATT, CDR2 SNEGSKA (reference sequence). The CDR3 reads CSASDSSNYGYTF. In DNA form, the CDR3 reads TGCAGTGCTAGTGACAGTTCAAACTATGGCTACACCTTC.

The table lists this clonotype with many counts. V gene TRBV6-8 combines with J gene TRBJ1-1; 7 nucleotides line up with TRBD1. Germline V gives CDR1 MNHGY, CDR2 SAAAGT. The trim removed 4 bases at V and 6 bases at J, leaving 17 bases unmatched. The CDR3 contains 17 residues. CDR3 in amino acids: CASSSSAYTGEKSEAFF. CDR3 nucleotide sequence: TGTGCCAGCAGTTCTTCTGCGTACACAGGGGAAAAATCTGAAGCTTTCTTT.

V is TRBV30 and J is TRBJ1-1; D ambiguous. V was cut by 0 bases and J by 6 bases, with 8 bases left in between. This CDR3 spans 12 amino acids. CDR1 and CDR2 (germline): GTSNPN, SVGIG (reference sequence). CDR3 in amino acids: CAWSVKGPEAFF. The CDR3 DNA follows: TGTGCCTGGAGTGTCAAGGGCCCTGAAGCTTTCTTT. The whole variable domain, filled in from reference TRBV30 and TRBJ1-1, reads SQTIHQWPATLVQPVGSPLSLECTVEGTSNPNLYWYRQAAGRGLQLLFYSVGIGQISSEVPQNLSASRPQDRQFILSSKKLLLSDSGFYLCAWSVKGPEAFFGQGTRLTVV.

V and J are TRBV5-1 and TRBJ2-4; D gene ambiguous. This CDR3 spans 14 amino acids. CDR1 is SGHRS, CDR2 YFSETQ, per germline. The ends were cut back, 0 bases at V and 4 bases at J, with 8 bases in the middle. CDR3 region: CASSLGAEKNIQYF. CDR3 sequence (DNA): TGCGCCAGCAGCTTGGGTGCGGAAAAAAACATTCAGTACTTC.

This clonotype has ten or more counts. V and J are TRBV28 and TRBJ1-1; D not certain. The germline gives CDR1 MDHEN, CDR2 SYDVKM. Trimming left V 1 base short and J 1 base short, with 10 bases between. The CDR3 sequence is 15 residues long. CDR3 in DNA: TGTGCCAGCAGTTTATTTGTCGAGCGGAACACTGAAGCTTTCTTT. Translated, it gives CASSLFVERNTEAFF.

This clonotype was seen repeatedly, ten times or more. The chain couples TRBV28 to TRBJ2-7; D might be TRBD2 (6 bases). Germline V gene data show CDR1 as MDHEN and CDR2 as SYDVKM. Trimming cost V 6 bases and J 3 bases, with 9 bases left between them. This CDR3 is 12 amino acids long. In DNA form, the CDR3 reads TGTGCCAGCAGACCGGGGGTCTACGAGCAGTACTTC. It translates to CASRPGVYEQYF. Using reference TRBV28 and TRBJ2-7 for the parts outside the CDR3, the full variable domain is DVKVTQSSRYLVKRTGEKVFLECVQDMDHENMFWYRQDPGLGLRLIYFSYDVKMKEKGDIPEGYSVSREKKERFSLILESASTNQTSMYLCASRPGVYEQYFGPGTRLTVT.

The chain is built from TRBV5-1 and TRBJ2-7, with TRBD1 identical over 9 bases. This CDR3 has 15 amino acids. The V segment lost 2 bases and the J segment 6 bases; nucleotides outside the gene matches: 9. Germline values: CDR1 SGHRS, CDR2 YFSETQ. CDR3 DNA sequence: TGCGCCAGCAGCTTAAGGACAGGGGCCAGCGCCGAGCAGTACTTC. Its protein product is CASSLRTGASAEQYF.

The J gene is TRBJ1-5, the V gene TRBV19; D not resolved. The V end lost 3 bases, the J end lost 7 bases, and 10 bases lay between the germline ends. Germline CDR1 LNHDA, CDR2 SQIVND (reference sequence). The CDR3 extends over 13 amino acids. The CDR3 region is CASSMGFRQPQHF. The CDR3 bases are TGTGCCAGTAGTATGGGGTTTAGGCAGCCCCAGCATTTT.

In this sample, this clonotype turned up many times. This chain uses TRBV27 with TRBJ1-2; 10 bases are shared with TRBD1. Looked up from germline, CDR1 is MNHEY and CDR2 is SMNVEV (reference sequence). The CDR3 sequence is 16 residues long. Trimming took 2 bases from V and 6 from J; bases not matched to a gene: 9. The CDR3, as DNA: TGTGCCAGCAGTTTAGGAGTCGGGACAGGGGTCCATGGCTACACCTTC. Its protein product is CASSLGVGTGVHGYTF.

This chain links TRBV7-9 with TRBJ2-1; 8 bases are a match to TRBD2. Germline values: CDR1 SEHNR, CDR2 FQNEAQ (reference sequence). V lost 6 bases and J lost 7; bases outside the gene matches: 11. CDR3 length: 15 residues. The CDR3 sequence is CASSPKGGGQNEQFF. CDR3 bases: TGTGCCAGCAGTCCCAAGGGCGGGGGGCAGAATGAGCAGTTCTTC.

This clonotype has more than one count but fewer than ten. The chain combines TRBV24-1 with TRBJ2-7, with TRBD1 identical over 8 bases. CDR1 is KGHDR, CDR2 SFDVKD, per germline. V trimming: 3 bases; J trimming: 4 bases; junction bases outside the gene matches: 7. This CDR3 comprises 15 residues. Written as DNA, the CDR3 is TGTGCCACCAGTGATCCGGGACAGGCAAAATACGAGCAGTACTTC. The encoded protein is CATSDPGQAKYEQYF.

This clonotype was found a few times. The CDR3 DNA sequence: TGTGCCAGCAGCAGCCAACAGGGCTTTGGTTACTATGGCTACACCTTC. Protein: CASSSQQGFGYYGYTF. The chain links TRBV5-4 to TRBJ1-2, with a possible D match to TRBD1 (6 bases). Trimming removed 4 bases at V and 3 bases at J, with 19 bases between. This CDR3 is built from 16 residues. CDR1 and CDR2 (germline): SGHNT, YYREEE (reference sequence).

This chain links TRBV2 with TRBJ2-3, with 10 bases matching TRBD2. The germline V gene encodes CDR1 SNHLY and CDR2 FYNNEI. Trimming cost V 2 bases and J 2 bases; bases outside gene matches: 4. The length of the CDR3 is 16 residues. In nucleotides, the CDR3 is TGTGCCAGCAGTGAACTAGCGGGAGAGACCACAGATACGCAGTATTTT. Protein: CASSELAGETTDTQYF.

The chain recombines TRBV27 with TRBJ2-5; TRBD1 is a possible D gene (5 bases). CDR3 length: 18 amino acids. Germline lookup yields CDR1 MNHEY and CDR2 SMNVEV (reference sequence). V lost 2 bases and J 3 bases, leaving 22 bases between the germline ends. The CDR3 DNA sequence: TGTGCCAGCAGTTTACTAGGGGTAAACTACAACGTAAAAGAGACCCAGTACTTC. It specifies CASSLLGVNYNVKETQYF.

The table lists this clonotype with a few counts. V usage is TRBV7-2 and J usage is TRBJ1-2; D is possibly TRBD1 (5 bases). CDR1 and CDR2 from the germline V gene are SGHTA and FQGNSA. Trimming removed 3 bases at V and 8 bases at J, with 10 bases between. The CDR3 length is 12 residues. The DNA of the CDR3 is TGTGCCAGCAGCTTTGATCAGGGCGGCTACACCTTC. The encoded protein is CASSFDQGGYTF.

In its sample, this clonotype was seen once. A much larger clone lies a single base off, so this may be a read error. The rearrangement uses TRBV7-8 and TRBJ2-1; 7 nucleotides agree with TRBD2. CDR3 size: 19 residues. Per the germline V gene, CDR1 is SGHVS and CDR2 is FQNEAQ. V was clipped by 7 bases and J by 0 bases; unmatched bases: 18. CDR3 in amino acids: CASTQGEGCDRSSYNEQFF. The CDR3 nucleotides are TGTGCCAGCACCCAAGGGGAGGGGTGCGATCGAAGCTCCTACAATGAGCAGTTCTTC.

This clonotype was found once. The chain has TRBV10-3 and TRBJ1-1; D is unresolved. This CDR3 region has 14 residues. The ends were cut back, 2 bases at V and 1 base at J, with 8 bases in the middle. Per germline, CDR1 ENHRY and CDR2 SYGVKD. CDR3 DNA sequence: TGTGCCATCAGTGAGCCAACAGAGAACACTGAAGCTTTCTTT. Translating gives CAISEPTENTEAFF.

The chain carries TRBV19 and TRBJ2-2; 9 bases align to TRBD2. Germline lookup yields CDR1 LNHDA and CDR2 SQIVND (reference sequence). The CDR3 extends over 17 amino acids. J gave up 7 bases and V 6 bases, and 15 bases lay outside the gene matches. CDR3 amino acids: CASRDPGSGRSIGELFF. DNA for the CDR3: TGTGCCAGTAGGGACCCCGGGAGCGGGAGGTCGATCGGGGAGCTGTTTTTT.

This clonotype was detected ten times or more. The CDR3 sequence: CASSLTGQTEAFF. CDR3 in DNA: TGTGCCAGCAGCTTAACCGGACAGACTGAAGCTTTCTTT. The chain has TRBV7-3 and TRBJ1-1, with D possibly TRBD1 on 6 matching bases. Trimming pared 0 bases from V and 5 bases from J, leaving 7 bases between. The CDR3 covers 13 residues. Germline CDR1 and CDR2: SGHTA and FQGTGA.

This clonotype was detected once. An end of the junction differs from the germline gene, which may be a read error. The V call is TRBV7-2, the J call TRBJ2-1; a weak D match, TRBD1 (6 bases). CDR3 length equals 13 residues. Germline CDR1 and CDR2: SGHTA and FQGNSA. CDR3 in amino acids: CAGSVGTLGEQFF. The DNA of the CDR3 is TGTGCCGGCAGCGTGGGGACACTTGGGGAGCAGTTCTTC.

This clonotype was recorded many times. The chain links TRBV7-2 to TRBJ1-2; D uncertain. Trimming pared 0 bases from V and 4 bases from J, leaving 9 bases between. The CDR3 runs to 14 residues. Germline V gene sequence: CDR1 SGHTA, CDR2 FQGNSA. This CDR3 reads CASSLASASYGYTF. The CDR3 DNA sequence: TGTGCCAGCAGCTTAGCTTCAGCTAGCTATGGCTACACCTTC.